This T cell receptor beta chain is from a study of tumor T cells in aggressive B-cell lymphoma. The method was immunoSEQ multiplex PCR; TCRdb's version includes in-frame clones alone and lacks a portion of them. The sample carries just over 6,500 clones, approximately 91% recorded once. The germline gives CDR1 SEHNR, CDR2 FQNEAQ (reference sequence). The V gene lost 11 bases and the J gene lost 1 base, with 17 bases spanning the gap. The CDR3 sequence is 14 residues long. This TCR came from an adult with diffuse large B cell lymphoma. Some clones in this sample may be carry-over from other donors' samples. The sample taken for sequencing was tumor tissue. The rearrangement links TRBV7-9 to TRBJ1-2; TRBD1 might be the D (5 bases). CDR3: CAVSRQGLNYGYTF. The CDR3, as DNA: TGTGCCGTTAGCCGTCAGGGCCTTAACTATGGCTACACCTTC. Using reference TRBV7-9 and TRBJ1-2 for the parts outside the CDR3, the full variable domain is DTGVSQNPRHKITKRGQNVTFRCDPISEHNRLYWYRQTLGQGPEFLTYFQNEAQLEKSRLLSDRFSAERPKGSFSTLEIQRTEQGDSAMYLCAVSRQGLNYGYTFGSGTRLTVV.